The 23 T cell receptor beta chains listed next were all sequenced from one sample in a study of blood T cells in healthy people across ages. The authors ran a second PCR of about 6 to 11 cycles using a sample-barcoded 5' primer and a J-beta primer mix. Via MiXCR, TCRdb re-called the 5' RACE reads, giving one row per CDR3 protein. This repertoire shows roughly 800,000 distinct CDR3 sequences, more than 45% found once; its top ten account for roughly 20%. Sequences were obtained from blood. These receptors came from a man aged 30 to 45 in good health.

This chain's CDR3 is CASSLGTGLGGKETQYF. CDR3 coding DNA: TGTGCCAGCAGCTTAGGGACAGGCCTTGGGGGTAAAGAGACCCAGTACTTC. The genes are TRBV11-2 and TRBJ2-5; 7 nucleotides line up with TRBD1. Germline V gene sequence: CDR1 SGHAT, CDR2 FQNNGV. With 1 base clipped from V and 3 bases from J, the junction kept 11 bases outside the gene matches. The CDR3 is made up of 17 amino acids.

V usage is TRBV9 and J usage is TRBJ2-7, with 13 bases that match TRBD2. The CDR3 is 17 amino acids. Germline V gives CDR1 SGDLS, CDR2 YYNGEE. The J segment lost 2 bases and the V segment lost 3 bases, leaving 8 bases of the junction unmatched. The CDR3 nucleotides are TGTGCCAGCAGCGCCAACCCGGGACTAGCGGGAACCTACGAGCAGTACTTC. It yields the protein CASSANPGLAGTYEQYF.

The chain's CDR3 is CSGILANEQYF. CDR3 coding DNA: TGCAGTGGGATTCTAGCCAACGAGCAGTACTTC. The chain carries TRBV20-1 and TRBJ2-7, with D perhaps TRBD2 (5 bases). Between the trimmed V and J ends, which lost 7 bases and 5 bases, there was a span of 12 bases. Germline CDR1 is DFQATT and CDR2 is SNEGSKA (reference sequence). This CDR3 has 11 residues.

This sequence joins TRBV20-1 and TRBJ2-3; D unresolved. The germline V gene encodes CDR1 DFQATT and CDR2 SNEGSKA (reference sequence). The CDR3 consists of 12 residues. Deletions cut 6 bases from V and 2 bases from J, with 9 bases between. This CDR3 reads CSAIDDTDTQYF. CDR3 nucleotides: TGCAGTGCAATCGACGACACAGATACGCAGTATTTT.

This clonotype was picked up one time. V usage is TRBV20-1 and J usage is TRBJ2-1, with 7 bases that match TRBD2. Germline-derived CDR1 and CDR2 are DFQATT and SNEGSKA (reference sequence). V trimming: 0 bases; J trimming: 2 bases; junction bases outside the gene matches: 7. The CDR3 runs 16 residues. The CDR3 DNA reads as TGCAGTGCTAGAGAAGGTGGGGGAGGGACCTACAATGAGCAGTTCTTC. Encoded protein: CSAREGGGGTYNEQFF.

This chain connects TRBV28 to TRBJ2-5, with D unresolved. V gave up 4 bases and J gave up 4 bases, with 10 bases separating them. Germline V gene data show CDR1 as MDHEN and CDR2 as SYDVKM. This CDR3 is 13 amino acids long. The CDR3 region has the DNA TGTGCCAGCAGTTACTTCCGGAGAGAGACCCAGTACTTC. It encodes CASSYFRRETQYF.

The J gene is TRBJ2-1, the V gene TRBV20-1, with 13 bases that match TRBD2. The CDR3 contains 14 residues. V gave up 1 base and J gave up 10 bases; unmatched junction bases: 4. CDR1 and CDR2 from the germline V gene are DFQATT and SNEGSKA (reference sequence). The CDR3 region has the DNA TGCAGTGCTAGAGGAACTAGCGGGGGGGTAGAGCAGTTCTTC. It translates to CSARGTSGGVEQFF.

This clonotype was picked up a small number of times. The rearrangement joins TRBV5-1 to TRBJ2-7; possible D gene TRBD2, 5 bases. The CDR3 has 15 amino acids. Looked up from germline, CDR1 is SGHRS and CDR2 is YFSETQ. V gave up 0 bases and J gave up 2 bases, with 12 bases separating them. The CDR3 DNA sequence: TGCGCCAGCAGCTTGGAGACGGGGAAACCCTACGAGCAGTACTTC. Translated, it gives CASSLETGKPYEQYF.

The chain employs TRBV5-5 and TRBJ1-6; D ambiguous. Trimming shortened V by 5 bases and J by 5 bases, and 11 bases separated the two germline ends. CDR1 and CDR2 from the germline V gene are SGHKS and YYEKEE (reference sequence). The CDR3 is 14 amino acids. The CDR3 sequence: CASRMTADNSPLHF. CDR3 DNA sequence: TGTGCCAGCAGAATGACGGCGGATAATTCACCCCTCCACTTT.

V usage is TRBV12-3 or TRBV12-4 and J usage is TRBJ2-6; no firm D call. This CDR3 is built from 24 residues. The germline V and J ends were trimmed by 9 bases and 0 bases, with 39 bases remaining between them. The CDR3 loop is CASFLRFGFDLGGRGYSGANVLTF. The CDR3 nucleotides are TGTGCCAGTTTTTTGCGCTTTGGGTTCGATTTGGGTGGCAGAGGTTACTCTGGGGCCAACGTCCTGACTTTC.

The genes are TRBV6-6 and TRBJ2-7; D remains unclear. The V end was cut by 2 bases, the J end by 6 bases, with 8 bases between. In germline, CDR1 is MNHNY, CDR2 SVGAGI (reference sequence). This CDR3 is built from 12 residues. This CDR3 reads CASSYEVFEQYF. The CDR3 DNA reads TGTGCCAGCAGTTACGAGGTTTTCGAGCAGTACTTC.

The J gene is TRBJ2-7, the V gene TRBV7-2; 8 positions agree with TRBD1. CDR1 SGHTA and CDR2 FQGNSA come from the germline V gene. CDR3 size: 14 residues. V lost 7 bases, J lost 2 bases, and 7 bases stayed unmatched. The CDR3 DNA sequence: TGTGCCAGCACCCTCGAACAGGGGGCCTACGAGCAGTACTTC. Residues: CASTLEQGAYEQYF.

CDR3 region: CASSLRWGNEQFF. The CDR3 DNA follows: TGTGCCAGCAGCTTACGGTGGGGGAATGAGCAGTTCTTC. This chain links TRBV11-2 with TRBJ2-1, with D perhaps matching TRBD1 or TRBD2 (5 bases each). V shed 2 bases and J shed 7 bases, with 9 bases lying between them. The CDR3 totals 13 residues. Germline CDR1 SGHAT, CDR2 FQNNGV.

This clonotype was seen a handful of times. This chain joins TRBV6-5 and TRBJ1-2, with 7 bases lining up with TRBD1. Trimming at V came to 4 bases and at J to 5 bases, leaving 7 bases not matched to a gene. The CDR3 covers 14 residues. Per germline, CDR1 MNHEY and CDR2 SVGAGI. Written as DNA, the CDR3 is TGTGCCAGCAGTTTTTCCGGGACAGCTTATGGCTACACCTTC. Translating it yields CASSFSGTAYGYTF.

The chain recombines TRBV6-5 with TRBJ1-1; D perhaps matches TRBD1 (5 bases). The CDR3 has 15 residues. The germline V gene encodes CDR1 MNHEY and CDR2 SVGAGI. Trimming left V 6 bases short and J 1 base short, with 15 bases between. CDR3 sequence: CASSSGSVENTEAFF. The CDR3 coding sequence is TGTGCCAGCAGCTCAGGGTCGGTAGAGAACACTGAAGCTTTCTTT.

The genes are TRBV3-1 and TRBJ2-7, with TRBD1 matching 9 bases. Germline V gene data show CDR1 as LGHDT and CDR2 as YNNKEL (reference sequence). V shed 2 bases and J 9 bases; nucleotides not matched to a gene: 11. The CDR3 extends over 15 amino acids. The CDR3 coding sequence is TGTGCCAGCAGCCAACTCCGGGACAGGGCCCACGGGCAGTACTTC. Translation: CASSQLRDRAHGQYF.

This chain connects TRBV15 to TRBJ2-1, with 9 bases lining up with TRBD1. The V and J ends lost 1 base and 10 bases, in that order; junction bases with no gene match: 8. CDR3 length equals 15 residues. Looked up from germline, CDR1 is LNHNV and CDR2 is YYDKDF (reference sequence). Here the CDR3 DNA reads TGTGCCACCAGCAGAGGGGGACAGGGCTTTAACGAGCAGTTCTTC. This codes for CATSRGGQGFNEQFF.

Concerning this clonotype itself: One junction end does not reproduce the germline sequence, and a read error may be involved. The V call is TRBV5-5, the J call TRBJ2-5; D may match TRBD1 or TRBD2 (7 bases each). Germline CDR1 reads SGHKS; CDR2 reads YYEKEE (reference sequence). CDR3 length: 14 residues. CDR3 region: CVSKREGASETQYF. As DNA, the CDR3 is TGTGTCAGCAAAAGGGAGGGGGCGTCAGAGACCCAGTACTTC.

The CDR3 DNA sequence: TGCGCCAGCAGGGCATCCGGGCTGCGCTATGGCTACACCTTC. It translates to CASRASGLRYGYTF. The chain joins TRBV5-1 to TRBJ1-2; D gene ambiguous. The CDR3 sequence is 14 residues long. The V and J ends lost 5 bases and 4 bases respectively, with 15 bases between them. Germline V gives CDR1 SGHRS, CDR2 YFSETQ.

The chain uses TRBV9 and TRBJ2-5; 9 bases match TRBD1. The J call may be wrong; the DNA end is better matched by TRBJ2-7. The CDR3 contains 15 residues. CDR1 and CDR2 (germline): SGDLS, YYNGEE. As DNA, the CDR3 is TGTGCCAGCAGCGTAGGGGACAGGGAATTCTACGAGCAGTACTTC. Its translation is CASSVGDREFYEQYF.

In its sample, this clonotype was seen once. The gene calls are TRBV5-1 and TRBJ2-3, with D perhaps being TRBD1 or TRBD2 (6 bases each). Trimming stripped 0 bases from V and 2 bases from J, with 10 bases between. Germline lookup yields CDR1 SGHRS and CDR2 YFSETQ. The length of the CDR3 is 15 residues. CDR3 region: CASSLAGADTDTQYF. The CDR3 DNA is TGCGCCAGCAGCTTGGCGGGGGCTGACACAGATACGCAGTATTTT.

This clonotype was counted once. The gene calls are TRBV2 and TRBJ1-5; 7 positions agree with TRBD1. The CDR3 extends over 14 amino acids. The V gene's germline CDR1 is SNHLY and CDR2 FYNNEI. Losses at the gene ends were 6 bases for V and 6 bases for J; bases not matched to a gene: 8. CDR3 sequence: CASSQQGLSQPQHF. The CDR3 bases are TGTGCCAGCAGCCAACAGGGGCTGAGTCAGCCCCAGCATTTT.

The chain uses TRBV7-2 and TRBJ2-7; no reliable D call. This CDR3 has 12 amino acids. Germline values: CDR1 SGHTA, CDR2 FQGNSA. V gave up 8 bases and J gave up 2 bases, with 10 bases separating them. The CDR3 sequence is CASYSFPYEQYF. CDR3 DNA: TGTGCCAGCTACAGCTTCCCCTACGAGCAGTACTTC.